This TCR beta chain was obtained from a study of blood T cell repertoires in COVID-19. Study in general: The United States, Italy and Spain provided the acute and convalescent COVID-19 samples. Sources were T cells, B-cell-depleted T cells, or PBMCs; the material itself was cDNA or gDNA.

Per the study methods: Cell counts per sample came from amplifying reference gene primers. The data were produced by immunoSEQ multiplex PCR, yet TCRdb's version contains in-frame clones alone and is incomplete. D and trimming were read from the DNA, whereas the V and J calls and clone size are those reported in that table. The repertoire holds about 160,000 clones, around 82% seen once, with 6.9% in the top ten. Followed over time, Seattle patients had been enrolled while infection was active. This CDR3 is built from 17 residues. Germline CDR1 is MDHEN and CDR2 is SYDVKM. J gave up 2 bases and V 5 bases, and 14 bases lay outside the gene matches.

This sequence joins TRBV28 and TRBJ2-7; 8 bases map to TRBD1. The origin of this receptor is a man at least 80 years old with COVID-19, enrolled during active disease. Sequences were obtained from peripheral blood. The CDR3 sequence: CASSHDPRDRRTYEQYF. The CDR3 coding sequence is TGTGCCAGCAGTCACGACCCCCGGGACAGGAGAACCTACGAGCAGTACTTC.